Below are 24 T cell receptor beta chains sequenced from a single sample in a study of cytomegalovirus exposure and HLA in healthy donors. Use of 60 Vbeta and 13 Jbeta primers characterized the PCR. Profiling relied on immunoSEQ multiplex PCR, and the TCRdb table lists in-frame clones only, not all of them. The table records approximately 260,000 clones, 84% of them present only once. The sequencing input was PBMCs. The source is a woman in her thirties or forties in good health and CMV-seropositive.

The CDR3 DNA is TGTGCCAGCAGCCCGCATGCGCGGGAGGTCACCGGGGAGCTGTTTTTT. It yields the protein CASSPHAREVTGELFF. The chain recombines TRBV4-2 with TRBJ2-2, with 8 bases fitting TRBD2. The CDR3 is 16 amino acids. Trimming at V came to 4 bases and at J to 4 bases, leaving 8 bases not matched to a gene. The germline CDR1 and CDR2 sequences are LGHNA and YNFKEQ.

The chain has TRBV13 and TRBJ1-2, with D perhaps matching TRBD1 (5 bases). The length of the CDR3 is 16 residues. The germline gives CDR1 PRHDT, CDR2 FYEKMQ (reference sequence). V lost 6 bases, J lost 4 bases, and 21 bases lay in between. For the CDR3, the DNA is TGTGCCAGCAGAATTTTTGACCCGACAGTCCTCTATGGCTACACCTTC. It is translated as CASRIFDPTVLYGYTF.

The chain combines TRBV4-2 with TRBJ1-5; no definite D call. The V gene's germline CDR1 is LGHNA and CDR2 YNFKEQ. The CDR3 contains 14 residues. With 3 bases removed from V and 11 bases from J, the gap between germline ends came to 17 bases. The CDR3 nucleotides are TGTGCCAGCAGCCAGGGGAGTGGGTCCCCCGCCCAGCATTTT. Residues: CASSQGSGSPAQHF.

V and J are TRBV28 and TRBJ1-5; possible D gene TRBD1, 6 bases. The germline CDR1 and CDR2 sequences are MDHEN and SYDVKM. V was clipped by 3 bases and J by 4 bases, with 13 bases between them. The CDR3 contains 15 residues. The CDR3 is CASSLGAGRNQPQHF. The CDR3 DNA follows: TGTGCCAGCAGTTTGGGGGCAGGGCGTAATCAGCCCCAGCATTTT.

DNA for the CDR3: TGTGCCAGCAGTCGAACCCCCGGACAGGGCGAGCAGTACTTC. Its protein product is CASSRTPGQGEQYF. The chain carries TRBV28 and TRBJ2-7; TRBD1 matches 8 bases. The germline V gene has CDR1 MDHEN and CDR2 SYDVKM. J was trimmed by 6 bases and V by 5 bases; bases with no gene match: 9. The CDR3 totals 14 residues.

In its sample, this clone was seen a few times. The gene calls are TRBV15 and TRBJ1-5; the match to TRBD1 covers 7 bases. Trimming at V came to 0 bases and at J to 0 bases, leaving 11 bases not matched to a gene. Germline V gene data show CDR1 as LNHNV and CDR2 as YYDKDF (reference sequence). The CDR3 is 19 residues long. The CDR3 nucleotides are TGTGCCACCAGCAGAGATCGATTCGGGCAGGGGGATAGCAATCAGCCCCAGCATTTT. Encoded protein: CATSRDRFGQGDSNQPQHF. The full variable domain, with the rest looked up from reference TRBV15 and TRBJ1-5, is DAMVIQNPRYQVTQFGKPVTLSCSQTLNHNVMYWYQQKSSQAPKLLFHYYDKDFNNEADTPDNFQSRRPNTSFCFLDIRSPGLGDTAMYLCATSRDRFGQGDSNQPQHFGDGTRLSIL.

The chain couples TRBV30 to TRBJ2-2, with 10 nucleotides matching TRBD1. The CDR3 is 15 residues long. V shed 3 bases and J 7 bases; nucleotides not matched to a gene: 8. The germline CDR1 and CDR2 sequences are GTSNPN and SVGIG (reference sequence). The CDR3: CAWRRGTGDGGELFF. DNA for the CDR3: TGTGCCTGGAGACGGGGGACAGGGGATGGCGGGGAGCTGTTTTTT.

The rearrangement uses TRBV7-9 and TRBJ1-2, with TRBD1 as a possible D gene (6 bases). Germline assignment: CDR1 SEHNR and CDR2 FQNEAQ (reference sequence). Trimming shortened V by 1 base and J by 8 bases, and 14 bases separated the two germline ends. The length of the CDR3 is 14 residues. CDR3 protein: CASSLVLPGEGYTF. In DNA form, the CDR3 reads TGTGCCAGCAGCTTAGTACTCCCAGGGGAGGGCTACACCTTC. Complete variable domain (other parts from reference TRBV7-9 and TRBJ1-2): DTGVSQNPRHKITKRGQNVTFRCDPISEHNRLYWYRQTLGQGPEFLTYFQNEAQLEKSRLLSDRFSAERPKGSFSTLEIQRTEQGDSAMYLCASSLVLPGEGYTFGSGTRLTVV.

This clone occurred a few times. This chain uses TRBV30 with TRBJ1-6; 9 nucleotides match TRBD1. The germline V gene encodes CDR1 GTSNPN and CDR2 SVGIG (reference sequence). The CDR3 runs 15 residues. V was clipped by 1 base and J by 9 bases; unmatched bases: 7. The chain's CDR3 is CAWSGRRTGVSPLHF. The DNA for the CDR3 is TGTGCCTGGAGTGGGAGACGGACAGGGGTTTCACCCCTCCACTTT. Drawing the rest from reference TRBV30 and TRBJ1-6, the complete variable domain is SQTIHQWPATLVQPVGSPLSLECTVEGTSNPNLYWYRQAAGRGLQLLFYSVGIGQISSEVPQNLSASRPQDRQFILSSKKLLLSDSGFYLCAWSGRRTGVSPLHFGNGTRLTVT.

The chain has TRBV28 and TRBJ2-7, with D possibly being TRBD1 (6 bases). Germline CDR1 MDHEN, CDR2 SYDVKM. V shed 0 bases and J shed 6 bases, with 15 bases lying between them. The CDR3 runs 15 residues. In nucleotides, the CDR3 is TGTGCCAGCAGTTTATGGTCCGCAGGGGCGGTCGAGCAGTACTTC. Encoded protein: CASSLWSAGAVEQYF.

Concerning this clone itself: One end of the junction is discordant with germline, which a read error may explain. The chain uses TRBV7-9 and TRBJ1-1, with D possibly TRBD1 on 6 matching bases. CDR3 length equals 15 residues. The germline V gene has CDR1 SEHNR and CDR2 FQNEAQ (reference sequence). CDR3 region: CSSSLRLGANTEAFF. CDR3 DNA sequence: TGTTCCAGCAGCTTACGACTGGGGGCGAACACTGAAGCTTTCTTT.

This clone was picked up a small number of times. The J gene is TRBJ1-6, the V gene TRBV6-5, with 9 bases fitting TRBD1. The trim removed 4 bases at V and 5 bases at J, leaving 3 bases unmatched. The germline CDR1 and CDR2 sequences are MNHEY and SVGAGI. This CDR3 contains 15 residues. CDR3 protein: CASSSGQGHNSPLHF. The CDR3 nucleotides read TGTGCCAGCAGTTCGGGACAGGGTCATAATTCACCCCTCCACTTT.

The V and J genes are TRBV19 and TRBJ1-1; D perhaps matches TRBD1 (5 bases). The V and J ends lost 6 bases and 0 bases respectively, with 11 bases between them. The CDR3 spans 14 residues. In germline, CDR1 is LNHDA, CDR2 SQIVND (reference sequence). The CDR3 protein is CASRSRALNTEAFF. For the CDR3, the DNA is TGTGCCAGTAGGTCCAGGGCCTTGAACACTGAAGCTTTCTTT. Supplemented by reference TRBV19 and TRBJ1-1, the full variable domain reads DGGITQSPKYLFRKEGQNVTLSCEQNLNHDAMYWYRQDPGQGLRLIYYSQIVNDFQKGDIAEGYSVSREKKESFPLTVTSAQKNPTAFYLCASRSRALNTEAFFGQGTRLTVV.

The genes are TRBV25-1 and TRBJ2-7, with TRBD2 as a possible D gene (5 bases). The CDR3 sequence is 12 residues long. V gave up 4 bases and J gave up 2 bases, with 6 bases separating them. Germline CDR1 reads MGHDK; CDR2 reads SYGVNS. The CDR3: CASSAGAYEQYF. Written as DNA, the CDR3 is TGTGCCAGCAGTGCCGGGGCCTACGAGCAGTACTTC.

The chain joins TRBV28 to TRBJ1-1, with 8 positions matching TRBD1. From germline, CDR1 is MDHEN and CDR2 SYDVKM. The junction had 8 bases not matched to a gene; V was cut back by 4 bases and J by 1 base. The CDR3 totals 16 residues. CDR3 loop: CASSSPGTGSNTEAFF. The CDR3 DNA reads TGTGCCAGCAGTTCTCCCGGGACAGGATCGAACACTGAAGCTTTCTTT.

CDR3 in DNA: TGTGCCAGCAGTTATATTGGGGGGGGGTTGAACACTGAAGCTTTCTTT. This encodes CASSYIGGGLNTEAFF. V is TRBV27 and J is TRBJ1-1, with D maybe TRBD1 (5 bases). The germline CDR1 and CDR2 sequences are MNHEY and SMNVEV (reference sequence). Trimming shortened V by 4 bases and J by 0 bases, and 15 bases separated the two germline ends. The CDR3 extends over 16 amino acids.

This CDR3 reads CASSLLLAGGNEQFF. Here the CDR3 DNA reads TGTGCCAGCAGCCTTTTACTAGCGGGAGGCAATGAGCAGTTCTTC. The chain employs TRBV14 and TRBJ2-1; 12 nucleotides match TRBD2. Germline trimming cut 4 bases from V and 6 bases from J; bases unmatched to any gene: 4. This CDR3 region has 15 residues. Germline assignment: CDR1 SGHDN and CDR2 FVKESK.

This clone has only one observation. The chain couples TRBV11-1 to TRBJ2-7; D is unresolved. Trimming stripped 5 bases from V and 1 base from J, with 15 bases between. Germline V gene data show CDR1 as SGHAT and CDR2 as FQDESV (reference sequence). The CDR3 is 15 amino acids. CDR3 sequence reads: CASSLTSGNSYEQYF. The CDR3 DNA is TGTGCCAGCAGCCTGACTTCCGGAAATTCCTACGAGCAGTACTTC.

The V and J genes are TRBV28 and TRBJ1-1, with TRBD1 matching 9 bases. CDR1 is MDHEN and CDR2 is SYDVKM in the germline V gene. CDR3 length equals 15 residues. After removal of 5 bases from V and 4 bases from J, the junction contained 8 bases not matched to a gene. Written as DNA, the CDR3 is TGTGCCAGCAGTCTTCCGGGACAGGGCGGCACTGAAGCTTTCTTT. It specifies CASSLPGQGGTEAFF.

As concerns this clone: The sample has other DNA sequences that encode this CDR3 too. The rearrangement joins TRBV14 to TRBJ2-7, with 11 nucleotides matching TRBD2. Per germline, CDR1 SGHDN and CDR2 FVKESK. Losses at the gene ends were 3 bases for V and 2 bases for J; bases not matched to a gene: 3. The CDR3 has 15 residues. The CDR3 DNA reads as TGTGCCAGCAGCCAGGGGACTAGCGGACCCTACGAGCAGTACTTC. This encodes CASSQGTSGPYEQYF.

Comment on this clone: An end of the junction does not agree with germline; a read error may underlie this. V usage is TRBV28 and J usage is TRBJ1-5; 9 bases line up with TRBD1. The CDR3 sequence is 18 residues long. Germline CDR1 MDHEN, CDR2 SYDVKM. The CDR3 is CASSLWAGTGNSNQPQHF. CDR3 nucleotides: TGTGCCAGCAGCTTATGGGCCGGGACAGGGAATAGCAATCAGCCCCAGCATTTT.

Here the CDR3 DNA reads TGTGCCAGCAGCTTACCCCGAAAGTCTGAGTACACTGAAGCTTTCTTT. Protein: CASSLPRKSEYTEAFF. The genes are TRBV7-9 and TRBJ1-1; no clear D. Germline V gene sequence: CDR1 SEHNR, CDR2 FQNEAQ (reference sequence). The V end lost 2 bases, the J end lost 3 bases, and 16 bases lay between the germline ends. The CDR3 spans 16 residues.

This clone was picked up a small number of times. The V call is TRBV7-9, the J call TRBJ2-6; 7 bases are shared with TRBD1. CDR3 length equals 17 residues. V shed 5 bases, J shed 3 bases, and the junction held 10 bases outside the gene matches. The germline CDR1 and CDR2 sequences are SEHNR and FQNEAQ (reference sequence). In DNA, the CDR3 is TGTGCCAGCAGCCCAAGGACAGGTTGGCGTGGGGCCAACGTCCTGACTTTC. This translates into CASSPRTGWRGANVLTF.

CDR3 DNA: TGTGCCAGCAGCCCGAACGCGGTCCAGCCCCAGCATTTT. This gives the protein CASSPNAVQPQHF. J is TRBJ1-5 and V is TRBV7-9; no definite D call. CDR1 is SEHNR, CDR2 FQNEAQ, per germline (reference sequence). The CDR3 contains 13 residues. Trimming removed 5 bases at V and 7 bases at J, with 12 bases between. Drawing the rest from reference TRBV7-9 and TRBJ1-5, the complete variable domain is DTGVSQNPRHKITKRGQNVTFRCDPISEHNRLYWYRQTLGQGPEFLTYFQNEAQLEKSRLLSDRFSAERPKGSFSTLEIQRTEQGDSAMYLCASSPNAVQPQHFGDGTRLSIL.